This T cell receptor beta chain came from a study of OX40 agonist ivuxolimab in advanced cancers. Generated by immunoSEQ multiplex PCR, the TCRdb table keeps only in-frame clones and is missing some. The sample has approximately 82,000 clones; roughly 90% are singletons. CDR3 length: 12 amino acids. Trimming took off 3 bases at V and 5 bases at J, with 4 bases between the two ends. Germline-derived CDR1 and CDR2 are KGHSH and LQKENI. The sequence derives from an adult with an advanced solid tumor such as melanoma, head and neck, liver or kidney cancer. The sample was CD4+ or CD8+ T cells sorted from blood, taken in a trial of the OX40 agonist ivuxolimab. This chain connects TRBV18 to TRBJ2-2, with no clear D. The CDR3 loop reads CASSPGTGELFF. The CDR3 DNA sequence: TGTGCCAGCTCACCCGGGACCGGGGAGCTGTTTTTT.